Listed here are 9 T cell receptor beta chains from one sample, sequenced in a study of beta chain features in type 1 diabetes. All of the isolated RNA was reverse transcribed, so expressed TCRB transcripts were sequenced. Sequenced by immunoSEQ multiplex PCR; TCRdb stores in-frame clones only, minus some. The sample lists about 140,000 clones, about 9.1% occurring once. Sequencing was done on a sample of central memory CD4+ T cells from blood. Source of these receptors: a woman aged 40-49 years in good health.

This rearrangement joins TRBV9 to TRBJ2-7; maybe TRBD2 (6 bases). Trimming removed 4 bases at V and 2 bases at J, with 13 bases between. The CDR3 runs to 14 residues. In germline, CDR1 is SGDLS, CDR2 YYNGEE. CDR3 DNA sequence: TGTGCCAGCAGCCCTGGGACTCCGGCCTACGAGCAGTACTTC. As protein: CASSPGTPAYEQYF.

This clone was found many times. The rearrangement uses TRBV29-1 and TRBJ2-3, with 7 bases lining up with TRBD2. With V trimmed by 3 bases and J by 1 base, 4 bases remained unmatched. The CDR3 totals 14 residues. CDR1 SQVTM and CDR2 ANQGSEA come from the germline V gene. The CDR3, as DNA: TGCAGCGTTGATGGCGCGGGGGGCACAGATACGCAGTATTTT. Translating gives CSVDGAGGTDTQYF.

This clone was counted a few times. CDR3 DNA: TGTGCCAGCAGCTCAACCGGGACAGGGGGGAACACAGATACGCAGTATTTT. This gives the protein CASSSTGTGGNTDTQYF. This chain connects TRBV11-3 to TRBJ2-3, with 11 bases aligning to TRBD1. The germline V gene has CDR1 SGHNT and CDR2 YENEEA. The CDR3 contains 17 residues. After removal of 4 bases from V and 2 bases from J, the junction contained 8 bases not matched to a gene.

Only a few counts were recorded for this clone. Other DNA sequences from this sample encode an identical CDR3 as well. The chain links TRBV6-5 to TRBJ2-5; D not resolved. Germline V gives CDR1 MNHEY, CDR2 SVGAGI. CDR3 size: 12 residues. The ends were cut back, 6 bases at V and 4 bases at J, with 9 bases in the middle. The CDR3 loop is CASRRRGETQYF. The CDR3 coding sequence is TGTGCCAGCAGGCGGCGCGGAGAGACCCAGTACTTC.

This chain links TRBV28 with TRBJ2-5; 8 nucleotides match TRBD2. Germline V gene data show CDR1 as MDHEN and CDR2 as SYDVKM. CDR3 length equals 16 residues. V lost 6 bases and J lost 7; bases outside the gene matches: 16. CDR3 in DNA: TGTGCCAGCAGCCCCCCCGGTGCTAGCGGGCTGGGGACCCAGTACTTC. Translated: CASSPPGASGLGTQYF.

The chain is built from TRBV5-6 and TRBJ2-7, with 11 bases identical to TRBD1. The CDR3 length is 14 residues. V was clipped by 4 bases and J by 2 bases; unmatched bases: 2. The germline V gene has CDR1 SGHDT and CDR2 YYEEEE. Here the CDR3 DNA reads TGTGCCAGCAGCCTGGGACAGGGGGCCTACGAGCAGTACTTC. Encoded protein: CASSLGQGAYEQYF.

V usage is TRBV7-9 and J usage is TRBJ2-7, with unresolved D. Germline CDR1 is SEHNR and CDR2 is FQNEAQ (reference sequence). This CDR3 spans 15 amino acids. Trimming took 5 bases from V and 7 from J, leaving 21 bases between them. The CDR3 DNA reads TGTGCCAGCAGCACCTCCACGGGTATTATTGGGGAGCAGTACTTC. Protein sequence: CASSTSTGIIGEQYF.

The chain couples TRBV6-5 to TRBJ1-2; 7 bases align to TRBD1. V gave up 6 bases and J gave up 8 bases; unmatched junction bases: 6. Germline loops: CDR1 MNHEY, CDR2 SVGAGI. The CDR3 runs to 12 residues. The CDR3 nucleotides are TGTGCCAGCAGGTTGCAGGGGGGAGGCTACACCTTC. It translates to CASRLQGGGYTF.

This clone was seen at least ten times. V and J are TRBV18 and TRBJ1-1; weak D call: TRBD1 (6 bases). V dropped 3 bases and J dropped 5 bases, with 10 bases sitting between them. CDR3 length: 13 amino acids. Germline CDR1 KGHSH, CDR2 LQKENI. The CDR3 reads CASSPYQGTEAFF. DNA for the CDR3: TGTGCCAGCTCACCGTACCAGGGGACTGAAGCTTTCTTT.